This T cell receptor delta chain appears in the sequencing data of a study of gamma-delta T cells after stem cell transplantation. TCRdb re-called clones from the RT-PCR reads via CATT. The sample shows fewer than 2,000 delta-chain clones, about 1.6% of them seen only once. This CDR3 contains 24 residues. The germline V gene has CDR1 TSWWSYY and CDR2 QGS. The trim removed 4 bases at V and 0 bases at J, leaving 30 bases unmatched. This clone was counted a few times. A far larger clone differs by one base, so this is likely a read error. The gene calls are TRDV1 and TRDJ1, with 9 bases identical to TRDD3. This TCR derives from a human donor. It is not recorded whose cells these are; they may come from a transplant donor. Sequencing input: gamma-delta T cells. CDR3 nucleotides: TGTGCTCTTGGGGGAAGGCGTTCCTCACGGTCCTTCCTTACTGGGGGAAAGTACACCGATAAACTCATCTTT. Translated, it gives CALGGRRSSRSFLTGGKYTDKLIF.